This T cell receptor (beta chain) was found in a study of CD8+ T cells in alopecia areata. RNA was extracted and reverse transcribed into cDNA as the sequencing template. Data came from immunoSEQ multiplex PCR; TCRdb stores just in-frame clones and leaves some out. The sample includes 150,000 to 200,000 clones, about 67% of them seen just once. The V gene end was trimmed by 5 bases and the J gene end by 7 bases; junction bases not matched to a gene: 6. Germline CDR1 is SEHNR and CDR2 is FQNEAQ (reference sequence). CDR3 length: 14 amino acids. By share, this clone counts as medium-sized. The specimen was CD8+ T cells sorted from blood, collected at week 0. This sequence was found in a human donor with alopecia areata. The gene calls are TRBV7-9 and TRBJ2-1; 9 bases match TRBD1. For the CDR3, the DNA is TGTGCCAGCAGCCACCGGGACAGGGCGAATGAGCAGTTCTTC. It encodes CASSHRDRANEQFF.